Sequencing of this T cell receptor (beta chain) was carried out in a study of cytomegalovirus exposure and HLA in healthy donors. Overall study findings and caveats: Reports credit the classifier with highly specific, highly sensitive diagnosis of cytomegalovirus status.

The trim removed 7 bases at V and 9 bases at J, leaving 10 bases unmatched. Per germline, CDR1 SGDLS and CDR2 YYNGEE. The CDR3 loop spans 14 amino acids. Sequenced by immunoSEQ multiplex PCR; TCRdb stores in-frame clones only, minus some. The data contain about 65,000 clones, around 90% of them singletons. Note on this clone: Its antigen remains unidentified.

The chain has TRBV9 and TRBJ2-1, with 10 bases aligning to TRBD1. Input material: PBMCs. The TCR comes from a woman aged 18-29 years in good health and CMV-seronegative. DNA for the CDR3: TGTGCCAGCCAAAGGGACAGGGGAATAGGTGAGCAGTTCTTC. This codes for CASQRDRGIGEQFF.